This TCR beta chain was obtained from a study of blood T cell repertoires in COVID-19. Study-wide context: The United States, Italy and Spain provided the acute and convalescent COVID-19 samples.

TCRdb's copy holds only in-frame clones and misses some; the assay was immunoSEQ multiplex PCR. The table includes around 210,000 clones, 70% to 90% detected once. This clone occurred once. V was pared by 3 bases and J by 3 bases, with 14 bases of the junction left unmatched. The CDR3 extends over 18 amino acids. From germline, CDR1 is ENHRY and CDR2 SYGVKD. Followed longitudinally, the Seattle patients had been enrolled during active infection. This chain uses TRBV10-3 with TRBJ2-3; 8 bases are a match to TRBD1. Sequencing used peripheral blood. The origin of this receptor is a man aged 55 to 69 with COVID-19, enrolled during active disease. The CDR3: CAISEPGTGRGRTDTQYF. The CDR3 nucleotides read TGTGCCATCAGTGAACCCGGGACAGGTCGTGGTAGGACAGATACGCAGTATTTT.